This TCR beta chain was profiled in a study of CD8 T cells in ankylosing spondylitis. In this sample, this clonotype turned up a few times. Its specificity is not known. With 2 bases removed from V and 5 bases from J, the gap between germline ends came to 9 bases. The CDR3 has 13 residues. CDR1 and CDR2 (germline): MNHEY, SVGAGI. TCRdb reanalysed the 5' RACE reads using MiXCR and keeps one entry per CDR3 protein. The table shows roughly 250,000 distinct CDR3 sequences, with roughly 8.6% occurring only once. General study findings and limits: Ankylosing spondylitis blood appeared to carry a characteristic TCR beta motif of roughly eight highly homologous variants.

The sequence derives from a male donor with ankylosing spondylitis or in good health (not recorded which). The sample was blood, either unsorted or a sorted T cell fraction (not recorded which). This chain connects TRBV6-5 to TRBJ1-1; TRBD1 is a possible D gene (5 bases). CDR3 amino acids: CASSYPGGTEAFF. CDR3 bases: TGTGCCAGCAGTTACCCGGGGGGAACTGAAGCTTTCTTT.